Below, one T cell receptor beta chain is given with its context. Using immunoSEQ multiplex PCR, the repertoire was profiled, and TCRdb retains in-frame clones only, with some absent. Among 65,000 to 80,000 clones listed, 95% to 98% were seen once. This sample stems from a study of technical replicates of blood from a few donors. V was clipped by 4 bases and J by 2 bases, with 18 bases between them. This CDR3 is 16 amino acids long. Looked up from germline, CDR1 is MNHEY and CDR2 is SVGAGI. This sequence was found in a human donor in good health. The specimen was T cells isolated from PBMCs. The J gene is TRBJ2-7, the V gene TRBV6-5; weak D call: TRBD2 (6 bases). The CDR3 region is CASSSGSGGGTYEQYF. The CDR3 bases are TGTGCCAGCAGTTCCGGTAGCGGAGGAGGGACCTACGAGCAGTACTTC.